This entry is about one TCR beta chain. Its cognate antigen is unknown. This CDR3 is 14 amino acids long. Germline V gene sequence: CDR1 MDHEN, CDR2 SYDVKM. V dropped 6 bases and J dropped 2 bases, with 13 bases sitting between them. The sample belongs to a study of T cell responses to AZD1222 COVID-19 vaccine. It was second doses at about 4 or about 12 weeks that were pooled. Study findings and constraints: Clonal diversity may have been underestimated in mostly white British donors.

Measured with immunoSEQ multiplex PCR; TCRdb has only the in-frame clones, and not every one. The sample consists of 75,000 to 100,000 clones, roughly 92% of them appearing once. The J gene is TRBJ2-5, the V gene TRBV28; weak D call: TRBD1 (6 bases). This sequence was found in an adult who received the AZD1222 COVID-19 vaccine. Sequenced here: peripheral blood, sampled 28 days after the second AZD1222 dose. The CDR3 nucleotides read TGTGCCAGCAGCACACCTCAGGGGCAAGAGACCCAGTACTTC. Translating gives CASSTPQGQETQYF.